This TCR beta chain was captured in a study of circulating CD8 cells and anti-PD-1 response in melanoma. The germline gives CDR1 KGHDR, CDR2 SFDVKD. This CDR3 region has 14 residues. Trimming took 3 bases from V and 12 from J, leaving 17 bases between them. Points on this clonotype: Given a much more abundant clone one base away, this may be a read error.

The QIAseq Immune Repertoire TCR panel built the libraries from approximately 15 ng of total RNA. TCRdb used MiXCR to reprocess the reads, holding one entry per CDR3 protein. Of under 2,500 distinct CDR3 sequences detected, approximately 6.8% appear once; the ten largest clones hold about 2.7%. Sorting of live CD3+CD8+TCRalphabeta+ cells by PD-1 and/or TIGIT gave four subsets. The gene calls are TRBV24-1 and TRBJ2-4; possible D gene TRBD1, 6 bases. The source of this sequence is a human donor with melanoma. Sequencing used CD8+ T cells from PBMCs, obtained at baseline or after one month of anti-PD-1 therapy (not recorded which). CDR3: CATSDPGAWDTQYF. In nucleotides, the CDR3 is TGTGCCACCAGTGATCCTGGGGCATGGGACACTCAGTACTTC.